This TCR beta chain was captured in a study of blood T cell repertoires in COVID-19. This clone has just one count. CDR3 size: 13 residues. From germline, CDR1 is LNHDA and CDR2 SQIVND (reference sequence). V lost 2 bases and J lost 6; bases outside the gene matches: 2. Original data processing: Estimates of nucleated cell counts were drawn from the amplification of reference gene primers. Here immunoSEQ multiplex PCR was the method, and the copy in TCRdb shows in-frame clones only, minus some. For V, J and clone size, that table is used; D and trimming come from the DNA. The sample holds 330,000 or so clones; 88% are singletons and the top ten take approximately 1%.

V and J are TRBV19 and TRBJ2-3, with TRBD2 identical over 7 bases. The sequence came from a woman aged 25 to 39 who had been exposed to COVID-19. The specimen sequenced was PBMCs or T cells enriched from blood (not recorded which). Here the CDR3 DNA reads TGTGCCAGTAGTATACGCGGGGGTGATACGCAGTATTTT. This gives the protein CASSIRGGDTQYF.